This note documents a single T cell receptor (beta chain) sequence. Authors' methods: The authors estimated nucleated cell counts from reference gene primer amplification. Produced via immunoSEQ multiplex PCR; TCRdb's table is partial and in-frame only. The V and J calls and clone size come from that table; D and trimming were worked out from the DNA. Altogether about 480,000 clones are present, 89% being singletons, with the ten largest covering roughly 0.84%. The data originate from a study of blood T cell repertoires in COVID-19. Whole-study context: Samples came from the United States, Italy and Spain, spanning acute and convalescent COVID-19. Sources were T cells, B-cell-depleted T cells, or PBMCs; the material itself was cDNA or gDNA.

Seattle's enrolled individuals joined amid active infection and were then monitored longitudinally. CDR1 and CDR2 (germline): SGHRS, YFSETQ. The CDR3 covers 14 residues. The V end lost 5 bases, the J end lost 9 bases, and 17 bases lay between the germline ends. The TCR comes from a man aged 18 to 29 with COVID-19, enrolled during active disease. Specimen: peripheral blood. This chain links TRBV5-1 with TRBJ2-2; D may be TRBD2 (5 bases). The CDR3 DNA reads TGCGCCAGCAGTTTCGAGGGCGCATCACGGGAGCTGTTTTTT. This encodes CASSFEGASRELFF.